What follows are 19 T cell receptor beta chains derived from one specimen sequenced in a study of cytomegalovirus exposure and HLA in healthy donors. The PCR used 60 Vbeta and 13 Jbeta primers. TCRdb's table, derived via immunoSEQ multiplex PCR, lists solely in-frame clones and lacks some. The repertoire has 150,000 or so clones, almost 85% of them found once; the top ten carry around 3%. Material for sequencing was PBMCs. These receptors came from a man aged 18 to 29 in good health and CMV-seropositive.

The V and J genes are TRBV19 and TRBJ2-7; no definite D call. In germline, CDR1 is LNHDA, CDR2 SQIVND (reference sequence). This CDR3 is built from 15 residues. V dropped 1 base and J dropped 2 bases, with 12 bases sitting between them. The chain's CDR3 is CASSIGLHPTYEQYF. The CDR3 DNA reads TGTGCCAGTAGTATAGGGCTCCACCCCACCTACGAGCAGTACTTC.

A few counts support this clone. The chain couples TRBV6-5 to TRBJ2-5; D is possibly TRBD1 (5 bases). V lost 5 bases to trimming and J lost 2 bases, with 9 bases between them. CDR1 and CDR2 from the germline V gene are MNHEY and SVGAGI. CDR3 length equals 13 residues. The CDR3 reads CASSMTVQETQYF. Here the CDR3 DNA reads TGTGCCAGCAGTATGACAGTTCAAGAGACCCAGTACTTC.

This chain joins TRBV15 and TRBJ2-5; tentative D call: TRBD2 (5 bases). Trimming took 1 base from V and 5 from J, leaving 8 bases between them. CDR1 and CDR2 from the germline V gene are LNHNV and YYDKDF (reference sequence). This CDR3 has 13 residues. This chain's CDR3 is CATSRVRGETQYF. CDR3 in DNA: TGTGCCACCAGCAGAGTGCGCGGGGAGACCCAGTACTTC.

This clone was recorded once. The CDR3 region has the DNA TGTGCCAGCAGCTCCAGGGGGAACACTGAAGCTTTCTTT. Its protein is CASSSRGNTEAFF. The chain recombines TRBV7-9 with TRBJ1-1; weak D call: TRBD1 (6 bases). CDR3 size: 13 residues. Germline V gene data show CDR1 as SEHNR and CDR2 as FQNEAQ (reference sequence). Trimming pared 4 bases from V and 1 base from J, leaving 7 bases between.

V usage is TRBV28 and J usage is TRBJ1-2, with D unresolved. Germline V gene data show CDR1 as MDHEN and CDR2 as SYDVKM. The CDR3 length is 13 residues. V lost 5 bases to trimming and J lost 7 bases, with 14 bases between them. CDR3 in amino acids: CASSRGGQAGYTF. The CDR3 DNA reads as TGTGCCAGCAGTCGGGGAGGGCAGGCTGGCTACACCTTC.

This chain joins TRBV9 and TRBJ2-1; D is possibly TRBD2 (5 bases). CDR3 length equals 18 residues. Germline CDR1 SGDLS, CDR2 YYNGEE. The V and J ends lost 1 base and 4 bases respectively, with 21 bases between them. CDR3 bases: TGTGCCAGCAGCGTATCGTTTAGAGTACCTACGGGGTACAATGAGCAGTTCTTC. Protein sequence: CASSVSFRVPTGYNEQFF.

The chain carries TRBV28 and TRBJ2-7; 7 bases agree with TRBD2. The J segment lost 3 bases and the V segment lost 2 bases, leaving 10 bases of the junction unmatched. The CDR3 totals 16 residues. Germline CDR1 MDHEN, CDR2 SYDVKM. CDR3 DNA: TGTGCCAGCAGTTTACCCGCCAGCGGGGCCTTCTACGAGCAGTACTTC. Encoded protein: CASSLPASGAFYEQYF.

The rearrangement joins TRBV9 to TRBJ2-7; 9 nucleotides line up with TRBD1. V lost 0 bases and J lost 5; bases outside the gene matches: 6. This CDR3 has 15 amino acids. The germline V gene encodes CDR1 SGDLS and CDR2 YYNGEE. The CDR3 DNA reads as TGTGCCAGCAGCGTAGCCGGGACAGGGATCCACGAGCAGTACTTC. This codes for CASSVAGTGIHEQYF. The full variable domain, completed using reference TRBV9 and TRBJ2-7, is DSGVTQTPKHLITATGQRVTLRCSPRSGDLSVYWYQQSLDQGLQFLIQYYNGEERAKGNILERFSAQQFPDLHSELNLSSLELGDSALYFCASSVAGTGIHEQYFGPGTRLTVT.

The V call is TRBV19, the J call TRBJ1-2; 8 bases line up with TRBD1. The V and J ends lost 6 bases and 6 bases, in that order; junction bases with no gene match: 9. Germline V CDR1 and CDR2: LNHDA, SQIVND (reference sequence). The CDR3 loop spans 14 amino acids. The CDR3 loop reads CASSGQGALNGYTF. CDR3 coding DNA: TGTGCCAGTAGCGGACAGGGAGCTTTAAATGGCTACACCTTC.

CDR3 bases: TGTGCCAGCAGCTTCAGTAGCAACTTAAATGAAAAACTGTTTTTT. The encoded protein is CASSFSSNLNEKLFF. This chain links TRBV28 with TRBJ1-4; D uncertain. From germline, CDR1 is MDHEN and CDR2 SYDVKM. CDR3 length equals 15 residues. V was shortened by 6 bases and J by 5 bases, with 16 bases between the two germline ends.

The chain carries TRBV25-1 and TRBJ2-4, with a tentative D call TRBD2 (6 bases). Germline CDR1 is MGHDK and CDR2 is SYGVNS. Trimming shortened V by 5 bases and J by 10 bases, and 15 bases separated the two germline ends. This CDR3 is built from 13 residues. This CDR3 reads CASSTKESGIQYF. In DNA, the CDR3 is TGTGCCAGCAGTACCAAGGAGAGCGGGATTCAGTACTTC.

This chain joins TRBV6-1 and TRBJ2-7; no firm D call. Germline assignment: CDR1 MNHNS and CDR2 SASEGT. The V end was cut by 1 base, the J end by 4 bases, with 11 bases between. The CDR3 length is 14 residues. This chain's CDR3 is CASSEDYFRYEQYF. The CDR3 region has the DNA TGTGCCAGCAGTGAAGACTATTTTCGGTACGAGCAGTACTTC.

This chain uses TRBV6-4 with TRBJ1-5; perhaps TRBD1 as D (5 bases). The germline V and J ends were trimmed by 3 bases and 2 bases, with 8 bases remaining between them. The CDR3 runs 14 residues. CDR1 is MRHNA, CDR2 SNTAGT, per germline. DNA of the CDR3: TGTGCCAGCAGTGAGGAACAGGGCAATCAGCCCCAGCATTTT. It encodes CASSEEQGNQPQHF.

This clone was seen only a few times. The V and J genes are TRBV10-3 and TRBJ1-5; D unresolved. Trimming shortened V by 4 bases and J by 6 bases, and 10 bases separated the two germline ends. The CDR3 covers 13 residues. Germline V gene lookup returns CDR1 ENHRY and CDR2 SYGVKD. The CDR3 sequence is CAISGEGIQPQHF. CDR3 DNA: TGTGCCATCAGTGGGGAGGGAATTCAGCCCCAGCATTTT.

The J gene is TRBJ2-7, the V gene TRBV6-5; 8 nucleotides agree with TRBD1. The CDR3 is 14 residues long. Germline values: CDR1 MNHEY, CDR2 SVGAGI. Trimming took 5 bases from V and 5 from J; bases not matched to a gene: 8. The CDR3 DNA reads TGTGCCAGCAGTGCAGGGGGCGGAGGCAACGAGCAGTACTTC. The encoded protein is CASSAGGGGNEQYF.

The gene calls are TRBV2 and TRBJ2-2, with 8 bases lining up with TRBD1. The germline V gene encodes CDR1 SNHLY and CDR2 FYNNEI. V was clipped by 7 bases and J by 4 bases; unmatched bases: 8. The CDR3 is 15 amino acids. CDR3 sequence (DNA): TGTGCCAGCATGGGGCAGGGGGCGAGCACCGGGGAGCTGTTTTTT. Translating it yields CASMGQGASTGELFF.

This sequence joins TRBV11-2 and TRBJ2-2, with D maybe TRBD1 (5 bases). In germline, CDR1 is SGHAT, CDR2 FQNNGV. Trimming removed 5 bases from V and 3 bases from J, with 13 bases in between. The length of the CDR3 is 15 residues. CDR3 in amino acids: CASSPTDRYTGELFF. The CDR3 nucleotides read TGTGCCAGCAGCCCTACCGACAGATACACCGGGGAGCTGTTTTTT.

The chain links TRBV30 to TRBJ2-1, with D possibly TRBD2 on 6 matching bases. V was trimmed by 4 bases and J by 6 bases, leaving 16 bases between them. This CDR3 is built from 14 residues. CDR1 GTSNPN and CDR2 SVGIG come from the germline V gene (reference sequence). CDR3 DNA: TGTGCCTGGACTTTAGGAGGGGCTTCCAATGAGCAGTTCTTC. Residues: CAWTLGGASNEQFF.

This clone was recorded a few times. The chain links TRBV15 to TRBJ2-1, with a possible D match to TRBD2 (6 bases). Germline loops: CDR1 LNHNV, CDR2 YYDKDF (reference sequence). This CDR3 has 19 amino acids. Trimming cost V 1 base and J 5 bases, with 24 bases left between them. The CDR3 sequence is CATSRGPPSVGGNDNEQFF. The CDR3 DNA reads TGTGCCACCAGCAGAGGACCCCCCTCGGTCGGGGGAAACGACAATGAGCAGTTCTTC. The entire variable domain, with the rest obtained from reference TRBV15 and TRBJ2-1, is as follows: DAMVIQNPRYQVTQFGKPVTLSCSQTLNHNVMYWYQQKSSQAPKLLFHYYDKDFNNEADTPDNFQSRRPNTSFCFLDIRSPGLGDTAMYLCATSRGPPSVGGNDNEQFFGPGTRLTVL.